This TCR beta chain originates from a study of cytomegalovirus exposure and HLA in healthy donors. Study-level information: A previous analysis identified more than 100 million unique TCR beta sequences derived from roughly 180 million T cells. General study results and limits: The study assumed roughly uniform donor sequencing depth for presence/absence analyses. Investigators reported 150 to 200 TCR beta chains as tied to cytomegalovirus. The majority of CMV-associated TCR beta chains were reported as apparently HLA-restricted in a later analysis.

For this clone: What it binds is unknown. The conserved final phenylalanine or tryptophan is absent from the CDR3, which likely points to a read error. The DNA is left out, because the CDR3 cannot be placed on it with certainty; the CDR3 is given as TCRdb lists it.

CDR1 MNHEY and CDR2 SMNVEV come from the germline V gene (reference sequence). The CDR3 extends over 14 residues, inclusive of both ends. Use of 60 Vbeta and 13 Jbeta primers characterized the PCR. TCRdb's copy holds only in-frame clones and misses some; the assay was immunoSEQ multiplex PCR. Of 200,000 to 250,000 clones listed, 70% to 80% were seen once; the top ten hold roughly 16%. V usage is TRBV27 and J usage is TRBJ2-7; TRBD1 reflects the table's D call only, with no check against the DNA. Sequencing was performed on PBMCs. The clonotype comes from a man aged 35-49 years in good health and CMV-seronegative. CDR3 protein: CASHTEGAQGQQLL.